This T cell receptor (beta chain) derives from a study of cytomegalovirus exposure and HLA in healthy donors. The primer mix had 60 Vbeta and 13 Jbeta primers. The repertoire was sequenced with immunoSEQ multiplex PCR; TCRdb's copy has only in-frame clones and lacks some. The sample shows hundreds of thousands of clones, 77% of them seen only once. The sequenced material came from PBMCs. The receptor was derived from an older woman in good health and CMV-seropositive.

The CDR3 DNA follows: TGTGCCTGGACGGCGGGCGCAGAGACCCAGTACTTC. Protein: CAWTAGAETQYF. This chain joins TRBV30 and TRBJ2-5; D perhaps matches TRBD2 (5 bases). This CDR3 region has 12 residues. The germline V gene encodes CDR1 GTSNPN and CDR2 SVGIG (reference sequence). Trimming shortened V by 4 bases and J by 4 bases, and 10 bases separated the two germline ends.